The clone carrying this T cell receptor beta chain showed up just once. The junction departs from germline at one end; a sequencing error may be responsible. Produced via immunoSEQ multiplex PCR; TCRdb's table is partial and in-frame only. The sample yields around 83,000 clones, roughly 94% seen once. The entry originates in a study of T cell responses to AZD1222 COVID-19 vaccine. The CDR3 sequence is 14 residues long. CDR1 is SGDLS and CDR2 is YYNGEE in the germline V gene. This receptor was identified in an adult in good health. The rearrangement uses TRBV9 and TRBJ2-7; 9 bases map to TRBD2. Sequenced material: peripheral blood, taken on day 0 of AZD1222 vaccination. The CDR3 region is CASSGGLASHEQYF. The CDR3 DNA follows: TGTGCCAGCAGCGGGGGACTAGCCTCCCACGAGCAGTACTTC. The complete variable domain, with remaining parts taken from reference TRBV9 and TRBJ2-7, reads DSGVTQTPKHLITATGQRVTLRCSPRSGDLSVYWYQQSLDQGLQFLIQYYNGEERAKGNILERFSAQQFPDLHSELNLSSLELGDSALYFCASSGGLASHEQYFGPGTRLTVT.